The rows below give T cell receptor beta chains drawn from one sample of a study of blood T cells in healthy people across ages. TCRdb redid the calling of the 5' RACE reads with MiXCR, one entry per CDR3 protein. The sample includes fewer than 800,000 distinct CDR3 sequences, 25% seen only once; the top ten take 8% to 10%. This sample was shared with a second study, whose subject was T cells of mothers and their children.

Sequencing was done on a sample of blood. The receptors come from a boy younger than 18 in good health. CDR3s include the opening cysteine and the closing phenylalanine or tryptophan. A D gene is named only where the DNA matches it firmly. Rows may omit the clone size; those that give it use once, few, many or a size class.

DNA | CDR3 | J | V | size | D
TGTGCCAGCAGTTTCCAGGGGCAGAGCTACGAGCAGTACTTC | CASSFQGQSYEQYF | TRBJ2-7 | TRBV12-3/TRBV12-4 | NA | NA
TGTGCCAGCAGCCAATCGTTGTTTAGCTCCTACAATGAGCAGTTCTTC | CASSQSLFSSYNEQFF | TRBJ2-1 | TRBV16 | once | NA
TGTGCCAGCAGCTTAGATCAGGGTTGGACTGAAGCTTTCTTT | CASSLDQGWTEAFF | TRBJ1-1 | TRBV7-9 | few | NA
TGTGCCAGCAGCGTAGGAGGACTAGCGGGAGCCAAAAACGTTCAGTACTTC | CASSVGGLAGAKNVQYF | TRBJ2-4 | TRBV9 | few | TRBD2
TGCAGCGGGGGACTAGCGGGAGATCAAGAGACCCAGTACTTC | CSGGLAGDQETQYF | TRBJ2-5 | TRBV29-1 | NA | TRBD2
TGTGCCAGCAGTACGAGGGACCGGGTCCACGAGCAGTACTTC | CASSTRDRVHEQYF | TRBJ2-7 | TRBV27 | NA | NA
TGTGCCAGCAGTCCTGGGACCCTCTATGGCTACACCTTC | CASSPGTLYGYTF | TRBJ1-2 | TRBV28 | few | NA
TGTGCCAGCAATAGGAGGGGAGCCGCAACTAATGAAAAACTGTTTTTT | CASNRRGAATNEKLFF | TRBJ1-4 | TRBV2 | few | NA
TGTGCCAGCAGCACGACAGCAACTAATGAAAAACTGTTTTTT | CASSTTATNEKLFF | TRBJ1-4 | TRBV7-9 | NA | NA
TGTGCCACCAGCAGAGATTTGAGGATAAGCGGCACCGGGGAGCTGTTTTTT | CATSRDLRISGTGELFF | TRBJ2-2 | TRBV15 | few | NA
TGTGCCAGCAGTGAACCCGTTTGGGAGAACACTGAAGCTTCCTTT | CASSEPVWENTEASF | TRBJ1-1 | TRBV2 | NA | NA
TGTGCCAGCAGCTTCGGGACAGTTGGAGATACGCAGTATTTT | CASSFGTVGDTQYF | TRBJ2-3 | TRBV11-2 | NA | TRBD1
TGCAGTGCTAGAGATTCGGGGGGATACACAGATACGCAGTATTTT | CSARDSGGYTDTQYF | TRBJ2-3 | TRBV20-1 | few | TRBD2
TGTGCCAGCAGCCCGACTAGCGGGCACAATGAGCAGTTCTTC | CASSPTSGHNEQFF | TRBJ2-1 | TRBV6-5 | once | TRBD2
TGCGCCAGCAGCTTGGTTTCCGGGGGCCTTGCTAATTCACCCCTCCACTTT | CASSLVSGGLANSPLHF | TRBJ1-6 | TRBV5-1 | NA | NA
TGCAGCGTTGAACGGGAGGGGGTAGGGGAGACCCAGTACTTC | CSVEREGVGETQYF | TRBJ2-5 | TRBV29-1 | NA | TRBD2
TGTGCCAGCAATCAACAGGAAGGAGCCTACGAGCAGTACTTC | CASNQQEGAYEQYF | TRBJ2-7 | TRBV14 | few | NA
TGTGCCAGCAGCTGGTACTACACAGATACGCAGTATTTT | CASSWYYTDTQYF | TRBJ2-3 | TRBV7-2 | few | NA
TGTGCCAGCTGTACAGGGGGCACTGAAGCTTTCTTT | CASCTGGTEAFF | TRBJ1-1 | TRBV28 | NA | TRBD1
TGTGCCAGCAGTTTAAATTCGGGGGGCTTCTACGAGCAGTACTTC | CASSLNSGGFYEQYF | TRBJ2-7 | TRBV27 | few | NA
TGTGCCAGCGGTAGATCCAGCGGGGATTTGCAGCAGTACTTC | CASGRSSGDLQQYF | TRBJ2-7 | TRBV7-2 | many | TRBD2
TGCAGCGTTGAGGGTCCGGGGGGAGAGACCCAGTACTTC | CSVEGPGGETQYF | TRBJ2-5 | TRBV29-1 | NA | TRBD2
TGTGCCAGCAGCTTAGCCGCGGGGGCGGTCAATGAGCAGTTCTTC | CASSLAAGAVNEQFF | TRBJ2-1 | TRBV7-2 | few | NA
TGCAGTGCTAGGGAGAAGGGGACCTATGGCTACACCTTC | CSAREKGTYGYTF | TRBJ1-2 | TRBV20-1 | NA | NA
TGTGCCAGTAGTCCACTAGCGGGGGGGCCCAGTACGCAGTATTTT | CASSPLAGGPSTQYF | TRBJ2-3 | TRBV19 | few | TRBD2
TGTGCCAGCAGTTCCCAGACAGGGATGGGCTATGGCTACACCTTC | CASSSQTGMGYGYTF | TRBJ1-2 | TRBV12-3/TRBV12-4 | NA | TRBD1
TGTGCCATCATTCCAGGGAAGTACGTTCAGTACTTC | CAIIPGKYVQYF | TRBJ2-4 | TRBV10-3 | few | NA
TGCGCCAGCAGCCCCAGGGGTACCTCCTACGAGCAGTACTTC | CASSPRGTSYEQYF | TRBJ2-7 | TRBV5-1 | few | NA
TGTGCCAGCAGCTTAGCGTCGGGACAGGGGAATTCACCCCTCCACTTC | CASSLASGQGNSPLHF | TRBJ1-6 | TRBV7-2 | NA | TRBD1
TGTGCCAGCAGTGATCCGGGACGGGATTCCTACGAGCAGTACTTC | CASSDPGRDSYEQYF | TRBJ2-7 | TRBV25-1 | few | NA
TGTGCCAGCAGCCCACGGACTAGCGGGGGTGACGAGCAGTACTTC | CASSPRTSGGDEQYF | TRBJ2-7 | TRBV7-2 | NA | TRBD2
TGTGCCAGCAGCCCTAATAGGGAGGGGACCGGGGAGCTGTTTTTT | CASSPNREGTGELFF | TRBJ2-2 | TRBV7-2 | few | TRBD2
TGTGCCAGCAGCTCGAGGGTCACCTACGAGCAGTACTTC | CASSSRVTYEQYF | TRBJ2-7 | TRBV5-5 | few | NA
TGCAGCGTTGGGAATGGGAATGAGCAGTTCTTC | CSVGNGNEQFF | TRBJ2-1 | TRBV29-1 | NA | NA
TGTGCCAGCAGCGACGGGCCAGCGGACGAGCAGTACTTC | CASSDGPADEQYF | TRBJ2-7 | TRBV9 | few | NA
TGTGCCAGCAGCTTAGAACGAAGCCCGAATGAGCAGTTCTTC | CASSLERSPNEQFF | TRBJ2-1 | TRBV7-2 | few | NA
TGTGCCAGCAGCCTTAGAACTAGCGGGGCCTACGAGCAGTACTTC | CASSLRTSGAYEQYF | TRBJ2-7 | TRBV14 | few | TRBD2
TGTGCCACCACTGTTAGCGGCAACACTGAAGCTTTCTTT | CATTVSGNTEAFF | TRBJ1-1 | TRBV28 | NA | NA
TGTGCCAGCCCCCCTCGACTAGCGGGAGTTACCGGGGAGACCCAGTACTTC | CASPPRLAGVTGETQYF | TRBJ2-5 | TRBV28 | NA | TRBD2
TGCGCCAGCAGCACGGGGACAGGGGACGAGACCCAGTACTTC | CASSTGTGDETQYF | TRBJ2-5 | TRBV5-1 | NA | TRBD1
TGTGCCAGCAGTTATATGGGACAAGGGCCGGACTTATCGGATGAGCAGTTCTTC | CASSYMGQGPDLSDEQFF | TRBJ2-1 | TRBV6-2/TRBV6-3 | few | NA
TGTGCCAGCAGCATCTACAGGGGGCCTGATACGCAGTATTTT | CASSIYRGPDTQYF | TRBJ2-3 | TRBV27 | few | TRBD1
TGTGCCAGCAACGTCGGACCGACTGACTATGGCTACACCTTC | CASNVGPTDYGYTF | TRBJ1-2 | TRBV28 | NA | NA
TGCAGCCAAAGTCAGGAAGGTTATGAAAAACTGTTTTTT | CSQSQEGYEKLFF | TRBJ1-4 | TRBV29-1 | NA | NA
TGCAGCGTTGGAGGGGGCACTGAAGCTTTCTTT | CSVGGGTEAFF | TRBJ1-1 | TRBV29-1 | few | NA
TGTGCCAGCAGTACCTGGACAGGAACAGTTTCCTACGAGCAGTACTTC | CASSTWTGTVSYEQYF | TRBJ2-7 | TRBV12-3/TRBV12-4 | few | TRBD1
TGCGCCAGCAGCCAAGTGGTCGGGGCTAACTATGGCTACACCTTC | CASSQVVGANYGYTF | TRBJ1-2 | TRBV4-1 | NA | NA
TGCAGTGCTAGAGATGCCCCCCGGGGAGTCAATGAGCAGTTCTTC | CSARDAPRGVNEQFF | TRBJ2-1 | TRBV20-1 | NA | NA
TGTGCCACCAGCAAGTCAATCCCCGGGACAGGGGGCTTGACGCAGGATGAGCAGTTCTTC | CATSKSIPGTGGLTQDEQFF | TRBJ2-1 | TRBV15 | few | TRBD1
TGCGCCAGCAGTGAGTCTCCAGGGGGAGCGGGCCAAGAGACCCAGTACTTC | CASSESPGGAGQETQYF | TRBJ2-5 | TRBV10-1 | few | NA
TGTGCCAGCTCACCCGAACTAGGATACCAAGAGACCCAGTACTTC | CASSPELGYQETQYF | TRBJ2-5 | TRBV18 | NA | NA
TGTGCCAGCAGCTTGCCTCAGGGGTCACAAGCGACCCAGTACTTC | CASSLPQGSQATQYF | TRBJ2-5 | TRBV5-6 | once | NA
TGTGCCAGCAGTTCACAGGCCCTCCGAGTTTCAGGGAGCCCGTATGGCTACACCTTC | CASSSQALRVSGSPYGYTF | TRBJ1-2 | TRBV12-3/TRBV12-4 | few | NA
TGCGCCAGCAGCCAAGAAATCACCTCTAGGGCGGGATTACAGCAAGAGACCCAGTACTTC | CASSQEITSRAGLQQETQYF | TRBJ2-5 | TRBV4-1 | few | NA